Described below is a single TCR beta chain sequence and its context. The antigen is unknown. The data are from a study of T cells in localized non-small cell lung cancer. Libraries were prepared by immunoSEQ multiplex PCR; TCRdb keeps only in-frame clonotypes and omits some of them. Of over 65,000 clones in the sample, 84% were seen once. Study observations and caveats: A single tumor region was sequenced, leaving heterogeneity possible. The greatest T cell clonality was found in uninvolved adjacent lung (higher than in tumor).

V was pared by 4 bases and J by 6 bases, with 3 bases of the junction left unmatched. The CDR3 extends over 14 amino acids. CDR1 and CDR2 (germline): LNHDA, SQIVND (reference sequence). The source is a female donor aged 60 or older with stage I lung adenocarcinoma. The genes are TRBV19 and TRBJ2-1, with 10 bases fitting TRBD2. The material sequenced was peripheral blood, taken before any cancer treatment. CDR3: CASSSGTSANEQFF. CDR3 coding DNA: TGTGCCAGTAGTAGCGGGACTAGCGCCAATGAGCAGTTCTTC.